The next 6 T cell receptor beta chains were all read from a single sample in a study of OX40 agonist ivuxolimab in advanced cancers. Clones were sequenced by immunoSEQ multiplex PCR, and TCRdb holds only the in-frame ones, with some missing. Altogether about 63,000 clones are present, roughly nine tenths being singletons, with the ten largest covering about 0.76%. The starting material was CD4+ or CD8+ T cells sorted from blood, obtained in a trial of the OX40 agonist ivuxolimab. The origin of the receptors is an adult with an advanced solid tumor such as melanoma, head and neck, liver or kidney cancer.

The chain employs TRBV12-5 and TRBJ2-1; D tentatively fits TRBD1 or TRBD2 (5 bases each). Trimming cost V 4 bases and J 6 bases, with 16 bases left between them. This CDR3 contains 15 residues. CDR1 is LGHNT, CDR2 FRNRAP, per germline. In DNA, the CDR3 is TGTGCTAGTGGTTGGGGGATTGGGGTGGTCAATGAGCAGTTCTTC. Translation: CASGWGIGVVNEQFF.

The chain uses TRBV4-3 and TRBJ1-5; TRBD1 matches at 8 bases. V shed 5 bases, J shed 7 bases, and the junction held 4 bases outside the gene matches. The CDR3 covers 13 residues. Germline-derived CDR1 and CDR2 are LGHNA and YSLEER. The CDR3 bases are TGCGCCAGCAGCAGTCGACAGGGGCAGCCCCAGCATTTT. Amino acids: CASSSRQGQPQHF.

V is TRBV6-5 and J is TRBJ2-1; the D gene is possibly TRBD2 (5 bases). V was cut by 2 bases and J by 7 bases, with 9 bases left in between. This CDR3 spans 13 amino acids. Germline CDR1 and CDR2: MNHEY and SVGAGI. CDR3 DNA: TGTGCCAGCAGTTACCAGAGGGAAAATGAGCAGTTCTTC. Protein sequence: CASSYQRENEQFF.

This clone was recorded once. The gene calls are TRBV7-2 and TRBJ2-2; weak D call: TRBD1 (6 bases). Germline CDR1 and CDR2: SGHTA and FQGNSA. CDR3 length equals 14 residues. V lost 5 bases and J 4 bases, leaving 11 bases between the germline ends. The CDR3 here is CASSTQGRTGELFF. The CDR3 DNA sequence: TGTGCCAGCAGCACCCAGGGGCGCACCGGGGAGCTGTTTTTT.

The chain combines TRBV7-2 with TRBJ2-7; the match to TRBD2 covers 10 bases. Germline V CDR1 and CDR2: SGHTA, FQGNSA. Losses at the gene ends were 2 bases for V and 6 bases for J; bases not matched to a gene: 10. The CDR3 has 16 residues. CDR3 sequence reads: CASSLTLAGEPGEQYF. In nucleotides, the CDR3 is TGTGCCAGCAGCTTAACGCTAGCGGGAGAGCCTGGCGAGCAGTACTTC.

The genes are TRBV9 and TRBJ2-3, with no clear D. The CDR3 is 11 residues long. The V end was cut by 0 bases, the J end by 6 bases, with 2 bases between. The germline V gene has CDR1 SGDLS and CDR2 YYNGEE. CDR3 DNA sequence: TGTGCCAGCAGCGTAGACGATACGCAGTATTTT. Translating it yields CASSVDDTQYF.